Below, one T cell receptor beta chain is given with its context. The data belong to a study of cytomegalovirus exposure and HLA in healthy donors. Across the study: As released early, the data held about 85 million unique TCRs from HLA-typed donors.

Trimming took off 0 bases at V and 4 bases at J, with 7 bases between the two ends. CDR1 and CDR2 (germline): SGDLS, YYNGEE. CDR3 size: 13 residues. In the PCR, 60 Vbeta and 13 Jbeta primers were used. The table came from immunoSEQ multiplex PCR; TCRdb's copy has only in-frame clones and leaves some out. The sample has about 120,000 clones, 6.5% to 9.5% seen once; the top ten hold around 6%. The sequence was collected from a woman aged 40-49 years in good health and CMV-seropositive. The chain joins TRBV9 to TRBJ1-1; D is uncertain. The sample taken for sequencing was PBMCs. The CDR3 protein is CASSVAGITEAFF. The CDR3 DNA follows: TGTGCCAGCAGCGTAGCGGGGATCACTGAAGCTTTCTTT.